These 20 T cell receptor beta chains share one sample of origin, sequenced in a study of beta chain features in type 1 diabetes. These TCRs are of unknown antigen specificity. The sequenced template was cDNA made from the entire isolated RNA. The data were produced by immunoSEQ multiplex PCR, yet TCRdb's version contains in-frame clones alone and is incomplete. The data contain over 150,000 clones, approximately 8% of them singletons. Study results and limitations: There was a moderate but significant shortening of TCRB CDR3s in all four CD4+ subsets of Type 1 diabetes patients.

Sequenced input: central memory CD4+ T cells from blood. These receptor sequences come from a woman in her forties with type 1 diabetes.

This clone was recorded a few times. V gene TRBV6-6 combines with J gene TRBJ2-7; TRBD1 is a possible D gene (6 bases). Trimming left V 5 bases short and J 2 bases short, with 7 bases between. CDR3 length equals 12 residues. Germline assignment: CDR1 MNHNY and CDR2 SVGAGI (reference sequence). The CDR3 sequence is CASSDRTYEQYF. Here the CDR3 DNA reads TGTGCCAGCAGTGACAGGACCTACGAGCAGTACTTC.

There are a few counts of this clone. This chain uses TRBV18 with TRBJ1-1; 7 positions agree with TRBD1. J was trimmed by 2 bases and V by 6 bases; bases with no gene match: 9. CDR3 length equals 15 residues. The V gene's germline CDR1 is KGHSH and CDR2 LQKENI. CDR3 loop: CASSVGTAGNTEAFF. The CDR3 DNA is TGTGCCAGCTCCGTCGGGACAGCCGGTAACACTGAAGCTTTCTTT.

This clone was counted between two and nine times. The chain is built from TRBV5-4 and TRBJ2-5; D remains ambiguous. The length of the CDR3 is 13 residues. With 1 base removed from V and 0 bases from J, the gap between germline ends came to 4 bases. Germline V lookup: CDR1 SGHNT, CDR2 YYREEE (reference sequence). The CDR3 nucleotides read TGTGCCAGCAGCTTGAGCTACCAAGAGACCCAGTACTTC. This encodes CASSLSYQETQYF.

This clone came up a few times. The chain couples TRBV21-1 to TRBJ1-4. TRBV21-1 is a recognized pseudogene. This CDR3 has 18 residues. CDR3 in amino acids: CASSTLTVTGDSVEKLFF. The CDR3 coding sequence is TGTGCCAGCAGCACCTTGACAGTAACGGGGGATTCTGTCGAAAAACTGTTTTTT.

The chain employs TRBV7-2 and TRBJ2-7; 7 bases agree with TRBD1. The CDR3 is 15 residues long. The trim removed 2 bases at V and 0 bases at J, leaving 4 bases unmatched. Germline V CDR1 and CDR2: SGHTA, FQGNSA. The CDR3 nucleotides are TGTGCCAGCAGCTTAAGCCCAGGGGGCTCCTACGAGCAGTACTTC. Translated: CASSLSPGGSYEQYF.

The gene calls are TRBV7-6 and TRBJ1-2; the D is unclear. The CDR3 extends over 13 amino acids. The germline V and J ends were trimmed by 1 base and 6 bases, with 9 bases remaining between them. Germline V gene lookup returns CDR1 SGHVS and CDR2 FNYEAQ. This chain's CDR3 is CASSLGWGDGYTF. The CDR3 nucleotides are TGTGCCAGCAGCTTAGGGTGGGGAGATGGCTACACCTTC. Full variable domain (missing parts from reference TRBV7-6 and TRBJ1-2): GAGVSQSPRYKVTKRGQDVALRCDPISGHVSLYWYRQALGQGPEFLTYFNYEAQQDKSGLPNDRFSAERPEGSISTLTIQRTEQRDSAMYRCASSLGWGDGYTFGSGTRLTVV.

This sequence joins TRBV7-9 and TRBJ2-4; D gene unclear. The CDR3 has 16 amino acids. V was trimmed by 5 bases and J by 0 bases, leaving 14 bases between them. Germline assignment: CDR1 SEHNR and CDR2 FQNEAQ (reference sequence). The CDR3 spells CASSEVRVLAKNIQYF. DNA for the CDR3: TGTGCCAGCAGCGAAGTTCGGGTTCTAGCCAAAAACATTCAGTACTTC. Full variable domain (outside the CDR3, taken from reference TRBV7-9 and TRBJ2-4): DTGVSQNPRHKITKRGQNVTFRCDPISEHNRLYWYRQTLGQGPEFLTYFQNEAQLEKSRLLSDRFSAERPKGSFSTLEIQRTEQGDSAMYLCASSEVRVLAKNIQYFGAGTRLSVL.

This clone showed up just a few times. This chain links TRBV4-3 with TRBJ1-6; D is possibly TRBD1 (5 bases). Germline values: CDR1 LGHNA, CDR2 YSLEER. This CDR3 comprises 15 residues. Trimming pared 4 bases from V and 0 bases from J, leaving 7 bases between. This CDR3 is CASSRDSSYNSPLHF. The CDR3 DNA follows: TGCGCCAGCAGCCGTGACAGCTCCTATAATTCACCCCTCCACTTT.

This clone turned up a few times. The rearrangement links TRBV19 to TRBJ2-3; D not resolved. Trimming cost V 5 bases and J 7 bases, with 13 bases left between them. The CDR3 length is 13 residues. CDR1 LNHDA and CDR2 SQIVND come from the germline V gene (reference sequence). This CDR3 is CASSPGPPYTQYF. The CDR3 coding sequence is TGTGCCAGTAGTCCCGGTCCTCCTTATACGCAGTATTTT. Variable domain in full (rest from reference TRBV19 and TRBJ2-3): DGGITQSPKYLFRKEGQNVTLSCEQNLNHDAMYWYRQDPGQGLRLIYYSQIVNDFQKGDIAEGYSVSREKKESFPLTVTSAQKNPTAFYLCASSPGPPYTQYFGPGTRLTVL.

This clone has a count of ten or more. The CDR3 nucleotides are TGTGCCAGTAGTTTCTCCGGGACAGGGGTCCGTGATGAGCAGTTCTTC. Translating gives CASSFSGTGVRDEQFF. This chain links TRBV19 with TRBJ2-1; 10 bases line up with TRBD1. The CDR3 runs 16 residues. CDR1 and CDR2 from the germline V gene are LNHDA and SQIVND (reference sequence). V trimming: 5 bases; J trimming: 8 bases; junction bases outside the gene matches: 12.

This clone showed up just a few times. The chain uses TRBV5-1 and TRBJ2-1; D unresolved. V was pared by 4 bases and J by 6 bases, with 5 bases between. CDR3 length: 11 residues. Per germline, CDR1 SGHRS and CDR2 YFSETQ. The CDR3 sequence is CASSEANEQFF. As DNA, the CDR3 is TGCGCCAGCAGCGAAGCCAATGAGCAGTTCTTC. The full variable domain, completed using reference TRBV5-1 and TRBJ2-1, is KAGVTQTPRYLIKTRGQQVTLSCSPISGHRSVSWYQQTPGQGLQFLFEYFSETQRNKGNFPGRFSGRQFSNSRSEMNVSTLELGDSALYLCASSEANEQFFGPGTRLTVL.

The rearrangement links TRBV7-2 to TRBJ2-7; TRBD2 aligns across 8 bases. The CDR3 is 15 amino acids. The germline gives CDR1 SGHTA, CDR2 FQGNSA. The J segment lost 4 bases and the V segment lost 2 bases, leaving 7 bases of the junction unmatched. Here the CDR3 DNA reads TGTGCCAGCAGCTTACGAAGCGGGGGCGAATACGAGCAGTACTTC. This translates into CASSLRSGGEYEQYF.

This clone occurred a few times. V usage is TRBV16 and J usage is TRBJ2-1; D uncertain. The CDR3 is 13 residues long. Trimming cost V 2 bases and J 4 bases, with 6 bases left between them. The germline V gene has CDR1 KGHSY and CDR2 FQNENV. CDR3 amino acids: CASSQNSYNEQFF. The CDR3 DNA sequence: TGTGCCAGCAGCCAAAACAGTTACAATGAGCAGTTCTTC.

V usage is TRBV4-3 and J usage is TRBJ2-5; TRBD2 agrees at 8 bases. Trimming at V came to 1 base and at J to 4 bases, leaving 8 bases not matched to a gene. Germline V gives CDR1 LGHNA, CDR2 YSLEER. The CDR3 consists of 16 residues. The chain's CDR3 is CASSQAPVGGGETQYF. CDR3 sequence (DNA): TGCGCCAGCAGCCAAGCTCCGGTCGGGGGGGGAGAGACCCAGTACTTC.

The chain has TRBV28 and TRBJ1-1; D is perhaps TRBD1 (6 bases). The V end was cut by 11 bases, the J end by 5 bases, with 21 bases between. The CDR3 length is 14 residues. In germline, CDR1 is MDHEN, CDR2 SYDVKM. The CDR3, as DNA: TGTGCCGTCCACCGAGGGGGGGCTAAGACTGAAGCTTTCTTT. This codes for CAVHRGGAKTEAFF.

The chain employs TRBV14 and TRBJ1-6; 7 bases agree with TRBD1. J was trimmed by 10 bases and V by 3 bases; bases with no gene match: 3. CDR1 is SGHDN and CDR2 is FVKESK in the germline V gene. The CDR3 consists of 13 residues. CDR3 bases: TGTGCCAGCAGCCAGGAACAGGGGTCACCCCTCCACTTT. Protein product: CASSQEQGSPLHF.

This clone was observed a few times. The chain employs TRBV30 and TRBJ2-5; 8 nucleotides agree with TRBD2. The germline V gene encodes CDR1 GTSNPN and CDR2 SVGIG (reference sequence). V shed 5 bases, J shed 5 bases, and the junction held 10 bases outside the gene matches. The CDR3 extends over 14 amino acids. The CDR3 nucleotides read TGTGCCTGGGGCCGCGGGGCTAGCGGGGAGACCCAGTACTTC. Translating it yields CAWGRGASGETQYF. The full variable domain, its missing parts supplied by reference TRBV30 and TRBJ2-5, is SQTIHQWPATLVQPVGSPLSLECTVEGTSNPNLYWYRQAAGRGLQLLFYSVGIGQISSEVPQNLSASRPQDRQFILSSKKLLLSDSGFYLCAWGRGASGETQYFGPGTRLLVL.

This clone was observed a handful of times. V gene TRBV9 combines with J gene TRBJ2-7; 7 bases fit TRBD1. The length of the CDR3 is 14 residues. The germline V gene has CDR1 SGDLS and CDR2 YYNGEE. V dropped 4 bases and J dropped 6; count of bases not matched to a gene: 10. CDR3 region: CASSSRTGSSEQYF. The CDR3 DNA sequence: TGTGCCAGCAGCTCCCGGACAGGATCCAGCGAGCAGTACTTC.

The rearrangement uses TRBV28 and TRBJ1-2, with TRBD1 as a possible D gene (5 bases). The germline gives CDR1 MDHEN, CDR2 SYDVKM. Trimming removed 5 bases at V and 8 bases at J, with 15 bases between. The CDR3 has 13 residues. DNA for the CDR3: TGTGCCAGCAGTAATGGACAAGTGGGGGGCTACACCTTC. This gives the protein CASSNGQVGGYTF.

This clone came up a few times. The rearrangement joins TRBV28 to TRBJ1-1, with D possibly being TRBD1 (5 bases). The germline V gene has CDR1 MDHEN and CDR2 SYDVKM. CDR3 length: 13 residues. Trimming removed 7 bases at V and 1 base at J, with 10 bases between. The CDR3 sequence: CASTDSGNTEAFF. CDR3 sequence (DNA): TGTGCCAGCACCGACAGTGGGAACACTGAAGCTTTCTTT.